These 3 T cell receptor beta chains were sequenced from one sample in a study of Graves' ophthalmopathy and Graves' hyperthyroidism. The sequenced template was RNA, covering the TCR beta CDR3 region. RT-PCR with HTBI primers came first, then second-round multiplex PCR. Each CDR3 protein gets one entry after TCRdb re-called the multiplex PCR reads with MiXCR. Of 1 million to 1.3 million distinct CDR3 sequences in the sample, roughly two fifths were seen once. The sequenced sample consisted of peripheral blood or thyroid tissue (not recorded which). The receptors come from an adult man with Graves' hyperthyroidism.

This clonotype was detected only a few times. The chain is built from TRBV7-9 and TRBJ2-5; 7 positions agree with TRBD1. The J segment lost 9 bases and the V segment lost 3 bases, leaving 7 bases of the junction unmatched. Germline loops: CDR1 SEHNR, CDR2 FQNEAQ (reference sequence). The CDR3 contains 13 residues. CDR3 amino acids: CASSFGQDQPQYF. DNA of the CDR3: TGTGCCAGCAGCTTTGGACAGGATCAGCCCCAGTACTTC.

The chain combines TRBV20-1 with TRBJ2-7; 8 nucleotides line up with TRBD1. The CDR3 has 17 amino acids. Losses at the gene ends were 0 bases for V and 2 bases for J; bases not matched to a gene: 12. From germline, CDR1 is DFQATT and CDR2 SNEGSKA (reference sequence). CDR3 coding DNA: TGCAGTGCTAGAGATCTAACGCGGACAGGGATTCCCTACGAGCAGTACTTC. This gives the protein CSARDLTRTGIPYEQYF.

In its sample, this clonotype was seen once. V and J are TRBV10-3 and TRBJ2-6; weak D call: TRBD1 (5 bases). Trimming removed 4 bases at V and 3 bases at J, with 19 bases between. Germline V gene lookup returns CDR1 ENHRY and CDR2 SYGVKD. CDR3 length: 18 residues. The CDR3 region is CAISGQSVHSGGANVLTF. The CDR3 coding sequence is TGTGCCATCAGTGGACAGAGTGTCCACTCTGGTGGGGCCAACGTCCTGACTTTC.